The sequence of this TCR beta chain was determined in a study of OX40 agonist ivuxolimab in advanced cancers. As for the study in general: Ivuxolimab, an agonist antibody against OX40 (CD134), was given to patients. The mean age was roughly 60 years, ranging from 23 to 79, with less than 90% of participants male. Enrollees could have had prior anti-PD-1, anti-PD-L1 or anti-CTLA-4 therapy, which around 40% had received.

Germline loops: CDR1 SGHAT, CDR2 FQNNGV. V was shortened by 2 bases and J by 2 bases, with 13 bases between the two germline ends. CDR3 size: 15 residues. This clone was seen just once. If patients had autoimmune disease history or systemic immunosuppression, they were excluded. Assay used: immunoSEQ multiplex PCR; TCRdb lists only in-frame clones, some missing. Among roughly 35,000 clones listed, about 88% were seen once. The sequencing used CD4+ or CD8+ T cells sorted from blood, collected in a trial of the OX40 agonist ivuxolimab. This chain connects TRBV11-2 to TRBJ2-7; TRBD1 or TRBD2 may be the D gene (5 bases each). The TCR comes from an adult with an advanced solid tumor such as melanoma, head and neck, liver or kidney cancer. In nucleotides, the CDR3 is TGTGCCAGCAGCTTACGAGGGACCGCGCCCTACGAGCAGTACTTC. This codes for CASSLRGTAPYEQYF. The full variable domain, rest sourced from reference TRBV11-2 and TRBJ2-7, is EAGVAQSPRYKIIEKRQSVAFWCNPISGHATLYWYQQILGQGPKLLIQFQNNGVVDDSQLPKDRFSAERLKGVDSTLKIQPAKLEDSAVYLCASSLRGTAPYEQYFGPGTRLTVT.